This record concerns one T cell receptor (beta chain) sequence. The source of the sample is a study of cytomegalovirus exposure and HLA in healthy donors. The PCR had 60 Vbeta and 13 Jbeta primers. Only in-frame clones appear in the TCRdb table, and some are missing; sequencing was by immunoSEQ multiplex PCR. Altogether tens of thousands of clones are present, over 60% being singletons, with the ten largest covering 3.4%. Trimming removed 1 base from V and 5 bases from J; junction bases left unmatched: 7. Germline values: CDR1 MNHNS, CDR2 SASEGT. The CDR3 extends over 15 amino acids. V is TRBV6-1 and J is TRBJ2-7; 8 bases match TRBD2. This clonotype originated in a woman in her 30s in good health and CMV-seronegative. Sequenced: PBMCs. The CDR3: CASSEESGSSDEQYF. As DNA, the CDR3 is TGTGCCAGCAGTGAAGAAAGCGGGAGCAGCGACGAGCAGTACTTC.